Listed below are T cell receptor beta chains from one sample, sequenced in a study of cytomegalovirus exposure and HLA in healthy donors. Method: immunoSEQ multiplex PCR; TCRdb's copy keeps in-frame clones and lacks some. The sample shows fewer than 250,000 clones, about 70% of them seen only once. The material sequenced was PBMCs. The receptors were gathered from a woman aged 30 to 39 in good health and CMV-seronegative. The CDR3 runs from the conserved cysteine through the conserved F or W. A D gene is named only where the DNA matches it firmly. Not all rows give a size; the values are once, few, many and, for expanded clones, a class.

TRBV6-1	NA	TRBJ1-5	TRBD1	TGTGCCAGCACCCACAGGGGGGATAATCAGCCCCAGCATTTT	CASTHRGDNQPQHF
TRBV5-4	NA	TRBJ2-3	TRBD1	TGTGCCAGCAGCTTGGGACAGGGGAGCACAGATACGCAGTATTTT	CASSLGQGSTDTQYF
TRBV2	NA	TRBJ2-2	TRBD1	TGTGCCAGCAGTGTGGAGGACAGGGAGAACACCGGGGAGCTGTTTTTT	CASSVEDRENTGELFF
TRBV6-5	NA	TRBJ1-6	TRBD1	TGTGCCAGCAGTCCCCGGACAGGGCCCCTCCACTTT	CASSPRTGPLHF
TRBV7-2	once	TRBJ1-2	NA	TGTGCCAGCAGCTTAGCCAACACTAACTATGGCTACACCTTC	CASSLANTNYGYTF
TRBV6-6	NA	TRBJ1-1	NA	TGTGCCAGCAGTTACGACAGGAGCACTGAAGCTTTCTTT	CASSYDRSTEAFF
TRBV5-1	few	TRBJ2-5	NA	TGCGCCAGCAGCTGGGGCGCAGAGACCCAGTACTTC	CASSWGAETQYF
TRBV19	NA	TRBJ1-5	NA	TGTGCCAGTAGTATGGGCATCAATCAGCCCCAGCATTTT	CASSMGINQPQHF
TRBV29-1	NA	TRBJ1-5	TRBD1	TGCAGCGTAGGAGACAGGGTAAATCAGCCCCAGCATTTT	CSVGDRVNQPQHF
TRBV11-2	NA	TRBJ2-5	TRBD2	TGTGCCAGCAGCGCCGCCCCTCTAGCGGGGAAAGAGACCCAGTACTTC	CASSAAPLAGKETQYF
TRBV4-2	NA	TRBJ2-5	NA	TGTGCCAGCAGCCAAGATCCTTCAGGATCCTATGGTGAGACCCAGTACTTC	CASSQDPSGSYGETQYF
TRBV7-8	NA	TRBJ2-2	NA	TGTGCCAGCAGCTCAGTCGTACTCAGGGGACTAAGATCGAACACCGGGGAGCTGTTTTTT	CASSSVVLRGLRSNTGELFF
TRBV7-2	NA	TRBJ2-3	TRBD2	TGTGCCAGCAGCCAAGGGGTAGCGGGAGGAACAGATACGCAGTATTTT	CASSQGVAGGTDTQYF
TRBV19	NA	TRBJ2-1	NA	TGTGCCAGTAGTATCCAGGTTAGCTCCTACAATGAGCAGTTCTTC	CASSIQVSSYNEQFF
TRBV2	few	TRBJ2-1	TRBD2	TGTGCCAGCAGGGGCGGGAGATCAGGCAATGAGCAGTTCTTC	CASRGGRSGNEQFF
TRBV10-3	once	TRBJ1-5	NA	TGTGCCATCAGTGAGTCAGAGCAGCCCCAGCATTTT	CAISESEQPQHF
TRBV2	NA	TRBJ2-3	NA	TGTGCCAGCAGTGAACGGATTGGGGTCACAGGTACGCAGTATTTT	CASSERIGVTGTQYF
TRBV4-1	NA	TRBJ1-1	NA	TGCGCCAGCAGCCAAGATCCAGGGAGGGGAACTGAAGCTTTCTTT	CASSQDPGRGTEAFF
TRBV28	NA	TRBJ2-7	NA	TGTGCCAGCGTCAATCCCGGGGGACGTCTAAACGAGCAGTACTTC	CASVNPGGRLNEQYF
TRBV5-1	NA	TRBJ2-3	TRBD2	TGCGCCAGCAGCTTCCAGGCGCCTCCCGGGACTAGCGGGGGAGCTTCCACAGATACGCAGTATTTT	CASSFQAPPGTSGGASTDTQYF
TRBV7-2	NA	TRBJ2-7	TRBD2	TGTGCCAGCAGCTTAGCCGGGACTAGCGGCTACGAGCAGTACTTC	CASSLAGTSGYEQYF
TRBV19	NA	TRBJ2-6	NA	TGTGCCAGTAGTATGTTCCACTCTGGGGCCAACGTCCTGACTTTC	CASSMFHSGANVLTF
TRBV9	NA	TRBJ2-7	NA	TGTGCCAGCAGCCCTACATGGGTTCAGGGCAACGAGCAGTACTTC	CASSPTWVQGNEQYF
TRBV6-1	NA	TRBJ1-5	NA	TGTGCCAGCAGTGGCGCGGGGAGGGGGGCTCAGCCCCAGCATTTT	CASSGAGRGAQPQHF
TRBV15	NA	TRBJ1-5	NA	TGCGCCACCAGCAGAGACCGAGGACAATTCAATCAGCCCCAGCATTTT	CATSRDRGQFNQPQHF
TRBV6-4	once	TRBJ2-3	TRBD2	TGTGCCAGCAGAGGGACTAGCGCGGCGACTAGTACGCAGTATTTT	CASRGTSAATSTQYF
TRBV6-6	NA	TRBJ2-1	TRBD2	TGTGCCAGCAGTTACCTAGCGGAGAGCTCCTACAATGAGCAGTTCTTC	CASSYLAESSYNEQFF
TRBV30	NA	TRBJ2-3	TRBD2	TGTGCCTGGAGTCGAGGACTAGCGGGAGAGTTAGATACGCAGTATTTT	CAWSRGLAGELDTQYF
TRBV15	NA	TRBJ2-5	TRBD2	TGTGCCACCGGCGGGGGGAGGGAAGAGACCCAGTACTTC	CATGGGREETQYF
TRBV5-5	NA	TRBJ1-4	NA	TGTGCCAGCAGCCCCCCAGGGAATGAAGAAAAACTGTTTTTT	CASSPPGNEEKLFF
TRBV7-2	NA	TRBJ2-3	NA	TGTGCCAGCAGCGCTAGCGCCTTCACAGATACGCAGTATTTT	CASSASAFTDTQYF
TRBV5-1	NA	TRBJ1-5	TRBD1	TGCGCCAGCAGCTTCCTGGGACAGGGATTGAAGCCCCAGCATTTT	CASSFLGQGLKPQHF
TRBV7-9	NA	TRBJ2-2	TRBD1	TGTGCCAGCAGCCCCGGAGGACAGGGTTTTTTCGGGGAGCTGTTTTTT	CASSPGGQGFFGELFF
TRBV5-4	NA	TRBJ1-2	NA	TGTGCCAGCAGCTTCGGGGGGGCTGGCACCTTC	CASSFGGAGTF
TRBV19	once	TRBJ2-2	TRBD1	TGTGCCAGTATTAGACAGGGCACCGGGGAGCTGTTTTTT	CASIRQGTGELFF
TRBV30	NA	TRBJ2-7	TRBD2	TGTGCCTGGACTAGCGGTACCTACGAGCAGTACTTC	CAWTSGTYEQYF
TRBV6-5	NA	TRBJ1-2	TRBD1	TGTGCCAGCAGTAAACAGGGGCAGAACTATGGCTACACCTTC	CASSKQGQNYGYTF
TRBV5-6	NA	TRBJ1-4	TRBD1	TGTGCCAGCAGCCCGACAGGGGGCGACGAAAAACTGTTTTTT	CASSPTGGDEKLFF
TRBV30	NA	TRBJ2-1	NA	TGTGCCTGGAGCCTAGCAAACAATGAGCAGTTCTTC	CAWSLANNEQFF
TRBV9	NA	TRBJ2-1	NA	TGTGCCAGCAGCGCTAGATACCGTGGCAATGAGCAGTTCTTC	CASSARYRGNEQFF
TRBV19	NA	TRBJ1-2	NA	TGTGCCAGTAGTATGTACGGTGAGCGGGGACCCGCTAGAGGCTACACCTTC	CASSMYGERGPARGYTF
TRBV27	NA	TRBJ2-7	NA	TGTGCCAGCAGGCGGCAGGGGTCCTACGAGCAGTACTTC	CASRRQGSYEQYF
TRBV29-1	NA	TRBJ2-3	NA	TGCAGCGTGGCCCCCCCGATCAGCACAGATACGCAGTATTTT	CSVAPPISTDTQYF
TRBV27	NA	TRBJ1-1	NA	TGTGCCAGCAGAACAGGGAACACTGAAGCTTTCTTT	CASRTGNTEAFF
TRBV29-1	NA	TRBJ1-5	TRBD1	TGCAGCGTCCTGACAGGGGTAAGTCAGCCCCAGCATTTT	CSVLTGVSQPQHF
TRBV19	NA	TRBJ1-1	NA	TGTGCCAGTAGCCTTCGCAGGGAGAACACTGAAGCTTTCTTT	CASSLRRENTEAFF
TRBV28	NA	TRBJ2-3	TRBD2	TGTGCCAGCAGTCCCCCTAGCGGGGGGTTCACAGATACGCAGTATTTT	CASSPPSGGFTDTQYF
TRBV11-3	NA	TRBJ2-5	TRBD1	TGTGCCAGCAGCCTTCTCGGACAGGGGGCGAAGACCCAGTACTTC	CASSLLGQGAKTQYF
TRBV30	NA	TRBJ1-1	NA	TGTGCCTGGAGTTCGAAAAGGGGTGAAGCTTTCTTT	CAWSSKRGEAFF
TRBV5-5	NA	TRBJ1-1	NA	TGTGCCAGCAGCGGAACGGGGTACATGACCGCTTTCTTT	CASSGTGYMTAFF
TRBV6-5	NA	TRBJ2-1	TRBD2	TGTGCCAGCAGTCCAGCGGGGGGGCCACCGAAGCAGTTCTTC	CASSPAGGPPKQFF
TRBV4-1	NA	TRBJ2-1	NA	TGCGCCAGCAGCCAAGATATGGACAGTTACAATGAGCAGTTCTTC	CASSQDMDSYNEQFF